Shown below are 14 T cell receptor beta chains from a single sample sequenced in a study of blood T cell repertoires in COVID-19. The repertoire was sequenced with immunoSEQ multiplex PCR; TCRdb's copy has only in-frame clones and lacks some. Of roughly 140,000 clones in the sample, around 80% were seen once. The sequenced sample consisted of PBMCs or T cells enriched from blood (not recorded which). The receptors shown here come from a man in his fifties who had recovered from COVID-19.

Here the CDR3 DNA reads TGTGCCAGCAGTGACTCGGCTAGCAGAACCTCCTACGAGCAGTACTTC. Its translation is CASSDSASRTSYEQYF. The gene calls are TRBV6-4 and TRBJ2-7; a weak D match, TRBD2 (5 bases). The CDR3 extends over 16 amino acids. Germline V gene data show CDR1 as MRHNA and CDR2 as SNTAGT. V gave up 0 bases and J gave up 0 bases, with 12 bases separating them.

J is TRBJ2-2 and V is TRBV29-1, with D perhaps TRBD2 (5 bases). Trimming pared 6 bases from V and 0 bases from J, leaving 11 bases between. This CDR3 is built from 14 residues. Looked up from germline, CDR1 is SQVTM and CDR2 is ANQGSEA. The CDR3 region has the DNA TGCAGCGTCGGGGAAAACGCGAACACCGGGGAGCTGTTTTTT. Amino acids: CSVGENANTGELFF.

The chain couples TRBV6-2 or TRBV6-3 to TRBJ1-5, with D tentatively TRBD1 (5 bases). CDR3 length: 17 amino acids. Germline V lookup: CDR1 MNHEY, CDR2 SVGEGT. Trimming removed 2 bases at V and 4 bases at J, with 18 bases between. For the CDR3, the DNA is TGTGCCAGCAGTTACACGCCAGGACAAATTGCGAATCAGCCCCAGCATTTT. Translated: CASSYTPGQIANQPQHF.

The CDR3 coding sequence is TGTGCCAGCAGGGCGCGGGCGGGCCACGAGCAGTACTTC. Its translation: CASRARAGHEQYF. V gene TRBV12-3 or TRBV12-4 combines with J gene TRBJ2-7, with D perhaps TRBD2 (5 bases). This CDR3 has 13 residues. V gave up 6 bases and J gave up 5 bases, with 14 bases separating them.

The chain links TRBV7-9 to TRBJ2-3, with 9 bases fitting TRBD2. Germline values: CDR1 SEHNR, CDR2 FQNEAQ (reference sequence). V lost 1 base to trimming and J lost 2 bases; unmatched junction nucleotides: 4. The CDR3 is 16 residues long. The CDR3 reads CASSLVSGGDTDTQYF. In nucleotides, the CDR3 is TGTGCCAGCAGCTTAGTTAGCGGGGGCGACACAGATACGCAGTATTTT.

The rearrangement links TRBV4-1 to TRBJ1-3, with D possibly TRBD1 on 6 matching bases. Deletions cut 4 bases from V and 0 bases from J, with 13 bases between. The CDR3 runs 16 residues. Germline CDR1 reads MGHRA; CDR2 reads YSYEKL. The CDR3, as DNA: TGCGCCAGCAGCCGCCTAAGACAGGACTCTGGAAACACCATATATTTT. This translates into CASSRLRQDSGNTIYF.

The rearrangement joins TRBV18 to TRBJ1-1; a weak D match, TRBD1 (5 bases). The CDR3 extends over 16 amino acids. Germline V CDR1 and CDR2: KGHSH, LQKENI. Trimming stripped 1 base from V and 3 bases from J, with 15 bases between. This CDR3 reads CASSPLPASGDTEAFF. CDR3 bases: TGTGCCAGCTCACCACTACCGGCCTCGGGGGACACTGAAGCTTTCTTT.

There are many counts of this clone. The rearrangement joins TRBV27 to TRBJ1-1; D perhaps matches TRBD1 (6 bases). Trimming removed 6 bases at V and 0 bases at J, with 11 bases between. This CDR3 contains 14 residues. Per germline, CDR1 MNHEY and CDR2 SMNVEV (reference sequence). The CDR3 DNA sequence: TGTGCCAGCAGAGTACAGGGAATGAACACTGAAGCTTTCTTT. Protein sequence: CASRVQGMNTEAFF.

V and J are TRBV4-1 and TRBJ2-7, with 9 bases identical to TRBD1. CDR3 length: 15 residues. The germline V gene encodes CDR1 MGHRA and CDR2 YSYEKL. The V segment lost 0 bases and the J segment 7 bases; nucleotides outside the gene matches: 7. The CDR3 sequence: CASSQDPQGAREQYF. In nucleotides, the CDR3 is TGCGCCAGCAGCCAAGATCCACAGGGGGCGAGAGAGCAGTACTTC.

The chain recombines TRBV15 with TRBJ1-4, with D hard to call. V was shortened by 5 bases and J by 6 bases, with 10 bases between the two germline ends. This CDR3 is built from 13 residues. Germline loops: CDR1 LNHNV, CDR2 YYDKDF (reference sequence). The CDR3 sequence: CATSPDHYEKLFF. The CDR3 nucleotides are TGTGCCACCAGCCCAGATCATTATGAAAAACTGTTTTTT.

This chain links TRBV5-4 with TRBJ2-7; TRBD1 might be the D (5 bases). The CDR3 is 14 amino acids. V dropped 0 bases and J dropped 9 bases, with 16 bases sitting between them. Germline V gene lookup returns CDR1 SGHNT and CDR2 YYREEE (reference sequence). DNA for the CDR3: TGTGCCAGCAGCTTGGGACAGCCTCCGGCTCCGCAGTACTTC. It specifies CASSLGQPPAPQYF.

This clone was found once. CDR3 sequence: CASSKTGGSGNTIYF. The CDR3 bases are TGTGCCAGCTCAAAAACAGGGGGCTCAGGAAACACCATATATTTT. V and J are TRBV18 and TRBJ1-3; 9 nucleotides agree with TRBD1. With 5 bases clipped from V and 4 bases from J, the junction kept 6 bases outside the gene matches. This CDR3 is 15 amino acids long. The V gene's germline CDR1 is KGHSH and CDR2 LQKENI.

The chain uses TRBV5-4 and TRBJ2-7; possible D gene TRBD2, 6 bases. The germline gives CDR1 SGHNT, CDR2 YYREEE (reference sequence). The ends were cut back, 4 bases at V and 3 bases at J, with 8 bases in the middle. The CDR3 spans 12 residues. The CDR3 DNA sequence: TGTGCCAGCAGCACGGAGGGCTACGAGCAGTACTTC. This translates into CASSTEGYEQYF.

The chain employs TRBV5-4 and TRBJ1-2; 7 nucleotides agree with TRBD1. The CDR3 is made up of 13 amino acids. Germline CDR1 SGHNT, CDR2 YYREEE (reference sequence). V trimming: 4 bases; J trimming: 1 base; junction bases outside the gene matches: 1. The CDR3 loop reads CASSRDSNYGYTF. CDR3 DNA sequence: TGTGCCAGCAGCCGGGACAGTAACTATGGCTACACCTTC.